Following are 26 T cell receptor beta chains from one sample sequenced in a study of shared clonotypes between healthy human individuals. CD45RO-negative, CCR7-positively selected cells formed the naive CD8 fraction, excluding terminally differentiated effector memory CD45RA+ cells. The method was immunoSEQ multiplex PCR; TCRdb's version includes in-frame clones alone and lacks a portion of them. The sample contains roughly 2.1 million clones, under 95% of which appear only once. Sequencing input: naive CD8+ T cells from PBMCs. These receptors were obtained from a man aged 18-30 years in good health. Some clones in this sample may be carry-over from other donors' samples.

The rearrangement links TRBV27 to TRBJ2-3; TRBD2 matches 15 bases. The CDR3 has 19 residues. V lost 0 bases and J lost 1; bases outside the gene matches: 5. In germline, CDR1 is MNHEY, CDR2 SMNVEV (reference sequence). As DNA, the CDR3 is TGTGCCAGCAGTTTATCTGGACTAGCGGGAGGGGCGGGCACAGATACGCAGTATTTT. This gives the protein CASSLSGLAGGAGTDTQYF.

This chain connects TRBV7-9 to TRBJ2-7; TRBD2 might be the D (6 bases). Trimming pared 5 bases from V and 4 bases from J, leaving 18 bases between. The CDR3 is made up of 15 amino acids. Germline V lookup: CDR1 SEHNR, CDR2 FQNEAQ (reference sequence). The CDR3 sequence: CASSLPGLGHYEQYF. For the CDR3, the DNA is TGTGCCAGCAGCCTACCGGGACTCGGCCATTACGAGCAGTACTTC.

As for this clone: A read error may produce the germline difference seen at one junction end. V usage is TRBV27 and J usage is TRBJ1-2, with 7 positions matching TRBD1. The CDR3 runs to 14 residues. The germline CDR1 and CDR2 sequences are MNHEY and SMNVEV (reference sequence). The CDR3 here is CASSLDRHSYAYTF. CDR3 in DNA: TGTGCCAGCAGTCTGGACAGGCACTCCTATGCCTACACCTTC.

The chain couples TRBV7-8 to TRBJ2-5; D is possibly TRBD1 or TRBD2 (7 bases each). Trimming stripped 5 bases from V and 5 bases from J, with 15 bases between. Germline CDR1 and CDR2: SGHVS and FQNEAQ. This CDR3 is built from 14 residues. The CDR3: CASSVNRGGETQYF. CDR3 nucleotides: TGTGCCAGCAGCGTAAACAGGGGAGGGGAGACCCAGTACTTC.

V is TRBV19 and J is TRBJ2-5; D possibly corresponds to TRBD2 (6 bases). V lost 9 bases to trimming and J lost 2 bases, with 10 bases between them. CDR1 and CDR2 (germline): LNHDA, SQIVND (reference sequence). CDR3 length: 12 amino acids. CDR3 sequence: CASQGLQETQYF. For the CDR3, the DNA is TGTGCCAGCCAGGGACTTCAAGAGACCCAGTACTTC.

The chain is built from TRBV9 and TRBJ2-7; 8 positions match TRBD2. There are 17 residues in the CDR3. Germline trimming cut 0 bases from V and 0 bases from J; bases unmatched to any gene: 8. Germline V CDR1 and CDR2: SGDLS, YYNGEE. The CDR3 nucleotides are TGTGCCAGCAGCGTAGCCAGCGGGGGACGGAGCTCCTACGAGCAGTACTTC. It yields the protein CASSVASGGRSSYEQYF.

This chain links TRBV27 with TRBJ2-5, with D perhaps matching TRBD1 (6 bases). V was cut by 1 base and J by 4 bases, with 13 bases left in between. This CDR3 is built from 15 residues. Germline V gene data show CDR1 as MNHEY and CDR2 as SMNVEV (reference sequence). The CDR3 is CASSLYGQGSETQYF. The CDR3 DNA follows: TGTGCCAGCAGTTTATACGGTCAGGGGTCAGAGACCCAGTACTTC.

V is TRBV19 and J is TRBJ2-3; D is perhaps TRBD2 (6 bases). Per the germline V gene, CDR1 is LNHDA and CDR2 is SQIVND (reference sequence). Trimming stripped 8 bases from V and 8 bases from J, with 20 bases between. CDR3 length: 14 amino acids. CDR3 nucleotide sequence: TGTGCCAGTTCGACCGGGACTGCAACCGGTACGCAGTATTTT. It yields the protein CASSTGTATGTQYF.

This clone was seen a handful of times. The same CDR3 is also encoded by other DNA sequences in this sample. The V gene is TRBV5-6, the J gene TRBJ2-7; D is unresolved. The ends were cut back, 0 bases at V and 3 bases at J, with 7 bases in the middle. CDR1 is SGHDT, CDR2 YYEEEE, per germline. This CDR3 is built from 13 residues. The CDR3 bases are TGTGCCAGCAGCTTGGGGGTGGGCTACGAGCAGTACTTC. Its translation: CASSLGVGYEQYF.

This clone has only one observation. V gene TRBV27 combines with J gene TRBJ2-2, with D unclear. This CDR3 has 14 residues. Germline V CDR1 and CDR2: MNHEY, SMNVEV (reference sequence). V lost 3 bases and J 5 bases, leaving 10 bases between the germline ends. The CDR3 sequence: CASSFLPETGELFF. The DNA for the CDR3 is TGTGCCAGCAGTTTTTTGCCAGAAACCGGGGAGCTGTTTTTT.

V gene TRBV27 combines with J gene TRBJ2-1; D not resolved. Germline CDR1 and CDR2: MNHEY and SMNVEV (reference sequence). The CDR3 contains 16 residues. The V end lost 0 bases, the J end lost 6 bases, and 15 bases lay between the germline ends. The CDR3 region is CASSLSLGLVVNEQFF. CDR3 sequence (DNA): TGTGCCAGCAGTTTATCGTTAGGGTTGGTGGTCAATGAGCAGTTCTTC.

The chain recombines TRBV5-6 with TRBJ2-7; no definite D call. The CDR3 extends over 15 amino acids. Germline CDR1 reads SGHDT; CDR2 reads YYEEEE. With 0 bases removed from V and 3 bases from J, the gap between germline ends came to 13 bases. The CDR3, as DNA: TGTGCCAGCAGCTTGGATCGGACGGAACGCTACGAGCAGTACTTC. Its protein is CASSLDRTERYEQYF.

The V and J genes are TRBV18 and TRBJ1-4; TRBD1 matches at 8 bases. J was trimmed by 6 bases and V by 3 bases; bases with no gene match: 9. This CDR3 comprises 16 residues. Germline V gene sequence: CDR1 KGHSH, CDR2 LQKENI. The DNA for the CDR3 is TGTGCCAGCTCACCGCGTGGGGACAGGCGGGATGAAAAACTGTTTTTT. Its translation is CASSPRGDRRDEKLFF.

This clone was recorded once. The chain links TRBV29-1 to TRBJ2-1, with a tentative D call TRBD2 (7 bases). Deletions cut 6 bases from V and 10 bases from J, with 13 bases between. This CDR3 is 11 amino acids long. Germline V gene sequence: CDR1 SQVTM, CDR2 ANQGSEA. The CDR3 sequence is CSVRGGPEQFF. Written as DNA, the CDR3 is TGCAGCGTGAGGGGGGGGCCAGAGCAGTTCTTC.

V usage is TRBV7-8 and J usage is TRBJ1-2, with D uncertain. Trimming stripped 2 bases from V and 5 bases from J, with 18 bases between. The CDR3 is 16 residues long. The germline V gene encodes CDR1 SGHVS and CDR2 FQNEAQ. CDR3 bases: TGTGCCAGCAGCTTACGGGGAGGCCCGAACATTTATGGCTACACCTTC. This sequence encodes CASSLRGGPNIYGYTF.

V and J are TRBV7-9 and TRBJ2-3, with 9 nucleotides matching TRBD1. The CDR3 is 16 residues long. CDR1 SEHNR and CDR2 FQNEAQ come from the germline V gene (reference sequence). The V and J ends lost 1 base and 0 bases, in that order; junction bases with no gene match: 2. The CDR3 bases are TGTGCCAGCAGCTTAGACAGGGGGCCCAGCACAGATACGCAGTATTTT. Its translation is CASSLDRGPSTDTQYF.

This clone appeared a single time. Its ends do not fully match the called genes, so a read error is possible. The V and J genes are TRBV6-6 and TRBJ2-1; possible D gene TRBD2, 5 bases. CDR3 size: 13 residues. Per germline, CDR1 MNHNY and CDR2 SVGAGI (reference sequence). CDR3 protein: CATSPSPWNEQFF. The CDR3 bases are TGTGCCACCAGTCCTAGCCCTTGGAATGAGCAGTTCTTC.

The chain employs TRBV6-6 and TRBJ2-7; 7 bases line up with TRBD2. The germline gives CDR1 MNHNY, CDR2 SVGAGI (reference sequence). CDR3 length: 12 residues. The junction had 1 base not matched to a gene; V was cut back by 2 bases and J by 6 bases. Here the CDR3 DNA reads TGTGCCAGCAGTTACGGCGGGAGCGAGCAGTACTTC. Its translation is CASSYGGSEQYF.

The rearrangement joins TRBV7-8 to TRBJ2-7; perhaps TRBD2 as D (6 bases). The length of the CDR3 is 15 residues. Trimming pared 5 bases from V and 2 bases from J, leaving 16 bases between. Germline V gene lookup returns CDR1 SGHVS and CDR2 FQNEAQ. The CDR3 region has the DNA TGTGCCAGCAGCCTTTTTAGCGGAGGCGCCTACGAGCAGTACTTC. It translates to CASSLFSGGAYEQYF.

CDR3 bases: TGCGCCAGCAGCTCCCGGAGTGGACTAGCGGGAGATGAAGATGAGCAGTTCTTC. Translation gives CASSSRSGLAGDEDEQFF. The gene calls are TRBV5-1 and TRBJ2-1, with TRBD2 matching 13 bases. Germline values: CDR1 SGHRS, CDR2 YFSETQ. V shed 3 bases and J 8 bases; nucleotides not matched to a gene: 14. The CDR3 is 18 amino acids.

The chain links TRBV28 to TRBJ1-2; no clear D gene. The germline V and J ends were trimmed by 3 bases and 2 bases, with 19 bases remaining between them. Per the germline V gene, CDR1 is MDHEN and CDR2 is SYDVKM. The CDR3 covers 17 residues. The CDR3 bases are TGTGCCAGCAGTTTCCTACTCCGGGAGTCGGACAACTATGGCTACACCTTC. It translates to CASSFLLRESDNYGYTF.

In the case of this clone: Other DNA sequences in this sample translate to the same CDR3. The chain combines TRBV9 with TRBJ2-5, with D possibly being TRBD2 (6 bases). V dropped 2 bases and J dropped 5 bases, with 13 bases sitting between them. This CDR3 is built from 14 residues. The germline CDR1 and CDR2 sequences are SGDLS and YYNGEE. DNA for the CDR3: TGTGCCAGCAGCGTTGGCGGGGTGACCGAGACCCAGTACTTC. Protein: CASSVGGVTETQYF. The entire variable domain, with the rest obtained from reference TRBV9 and TRBJ2-5, is as follows: DSGVTQTPKHLITATGQRVTLRCSPRSGDLSVYWYQQSLDQGLQFLIQYYNGEERAKGNILERFSAQQFPDLHSELNLSSLELGDSALYFCASSVGGVTETQYFGPGTRLLVL.

The chain joins TRBV4-2 to TRBJ1-5; D is possibly TRBD1 (6 bases). Germline CDR1 is LGHNA and CDR2 is YNFKEQ. V dropped 8 bases and J dropped 5 bases, with 13 bases sitting between them. This CDR3 comprises 13 residues. This CDR3 reads CASSAGAYQPQHF. The DNA for the CDR3 is TGTGCCAGCTCGGCAGGGGCTTATCAGCCCCAGCATTTT.

This chain connects TRBV28 to TRBJ2-7; D tentatively reads TRBD1 or TRBD2 (5 bases each). The V end was cut by 2 bases, the J end by 5 bases, with 10 bases between. Germline CDR1 is MDHEN and CDR2 is SYDVKM. The CDR3 is 13 amino acids. The CDR3 loop is CASSLRDGNEQYF. The CDR3 region has the DNA TGTGCCAGCAGTTTACGGGACGGAAACGAGCAGTACTTC.

V and J are TRBV6-1 and TRBJ2-7, with 9 bases matching TRBD1. The CDR3 length is 15 residues. With V trimmed by 4 bases and J by 3 bases, 7 bases remained unmatched. Germline-derived CDR1 and CDR2 are MNHNS and SASEGT. The CDR3 region has the DNA TGTGCCAGCAGTGCCAGGGACAGGGCATACTACGAGCAGTACTTC. Translating gives CASSARDRAYYEQYF.

The chain couples TRBV4-3 to TRBJ2-2; D is unclear. With 0 bases removed from V and 5 bases from J, the gap between germline ends came to 4 bases. The CDR3 loop spans 13 amino acids. In germline, CDR1 is LGHNA, CDR2 YSLEER. CDR3 nucleotide sequence: TGCGCCAGCAGCCAAGATTGGACCGGGGAGCTGTTTTTT. Translated: CASSQDWTGELFF.